This T cell receptor beta chain was captured by sequencing in a study of blood T cell repertoires in COVID-19. Whole-study context: T cells, B-cell-depleted T cells, or PBMCs supplied cDNA or gDNA.

Trimming took off 9 bases at V and 1 base at J, with 9 bases between the two ends. The CDR3 covers 13 residues. Germline-derived CDR1 and CDR2 are LNHDA and SQIVND (reference sequence). The data were produced by immunoSEQ multiplex PCR, yet TCRdb's version contains in-frame clones alone and is incomplete. The table includes about 370,000 clones, more than 70% detected once. The chain combines TRBV19 with TRBJ2-2, with unresolved D. The TCR originated in a woman aged 25 to 39 with COVID-19, enrolled during active disease. The sequenced material came from peripheral blood. This CDR3 reads CASNTRNTGELFF. The CDR3, as DNA: TGTGCCAGCAACACAAGGAACACCGGGGAGCTGTTTTTT.